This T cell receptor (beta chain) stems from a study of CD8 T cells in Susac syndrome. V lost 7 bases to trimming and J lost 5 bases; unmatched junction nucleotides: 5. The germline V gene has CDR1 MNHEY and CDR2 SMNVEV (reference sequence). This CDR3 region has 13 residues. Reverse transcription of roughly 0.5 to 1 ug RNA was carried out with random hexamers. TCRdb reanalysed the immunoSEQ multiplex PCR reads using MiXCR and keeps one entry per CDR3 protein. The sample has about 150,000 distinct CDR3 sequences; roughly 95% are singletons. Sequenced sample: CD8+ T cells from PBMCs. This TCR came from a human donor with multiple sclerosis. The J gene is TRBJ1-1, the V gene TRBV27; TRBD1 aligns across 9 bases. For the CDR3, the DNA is TGTGCCAGCACCGACGGGACAGGGACTGAAGCTTTCTTT. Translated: CASTDGTGTEAFF.